This T cell receptor (beta chain) was sequenced during a study of T cells after yellow fever vaccination. Overall study findings and caveats: Post-booster samples contained most primary-vaccination clones (roughly 96% CD4, approximately 88% CD8). Researchers report a weaker secondary response that nonetheless peaked faster, day 5 versus 15. There was a small share of clonotypes that showed up in both the CD4 and CD8 compartments.

Only a few counts were recorded for this clonotype. Its antigen remains unknown. This CDR3 spans 14 amino acids. Looked up from germline, CDR1 is SGHVS and CDR2 is FQNEAQ. Deletions cut 5 bases from V and 15 bases from J, with 22 bases between. Each CDR3 protein gets one entry after TCRdb re-called the 5' RACE reads with MiXCR. Here the sample spans 620,000 or so distinct CDR3 sequences, 17% being singletons. The input for sequencing was PBMCs, taken 4 to 5 days after the first yellow fever vaccination. V usage is TRBV7-8 and J usage is TRBJ2-2; no clear D gene. The receptor was isolated from a man younger than 35 who received the YFV17D yellow fever vaccine. For the CDR3, the DNA is TGTGCCAGCAGCACTAAAGTCGGTGAAGGGTTCTTGTTTTTT. Translation: CASSTKVGEGFLFF.